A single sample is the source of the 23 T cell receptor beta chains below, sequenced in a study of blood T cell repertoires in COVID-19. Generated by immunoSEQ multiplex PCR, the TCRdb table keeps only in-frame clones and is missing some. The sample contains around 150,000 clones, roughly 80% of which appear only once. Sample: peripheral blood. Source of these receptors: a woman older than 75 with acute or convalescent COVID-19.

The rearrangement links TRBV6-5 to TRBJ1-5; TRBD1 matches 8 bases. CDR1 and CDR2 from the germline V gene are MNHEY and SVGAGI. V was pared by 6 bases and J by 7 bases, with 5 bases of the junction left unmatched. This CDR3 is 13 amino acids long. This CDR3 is CASSADRGQPQHF. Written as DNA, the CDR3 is TGTGCCAGCAGCGCCGACAGGGGACAGCCCCAGCATTTT.

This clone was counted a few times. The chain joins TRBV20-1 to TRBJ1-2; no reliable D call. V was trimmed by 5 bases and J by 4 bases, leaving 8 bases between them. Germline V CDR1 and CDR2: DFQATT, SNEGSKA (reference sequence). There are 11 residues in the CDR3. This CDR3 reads CSADSVYGYTF. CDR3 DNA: TGCAGTGCTGACTCAGTCTATGGCTACACCTTC.

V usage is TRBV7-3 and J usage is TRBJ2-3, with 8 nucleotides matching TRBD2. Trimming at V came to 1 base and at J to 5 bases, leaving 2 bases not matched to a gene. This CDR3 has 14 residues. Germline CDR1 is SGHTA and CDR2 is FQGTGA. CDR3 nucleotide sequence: TGTGCCAGCAGCTTAAACCTAGCGGGAGATACGCAGTATTTT. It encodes CASSLNLAGDTQYF.

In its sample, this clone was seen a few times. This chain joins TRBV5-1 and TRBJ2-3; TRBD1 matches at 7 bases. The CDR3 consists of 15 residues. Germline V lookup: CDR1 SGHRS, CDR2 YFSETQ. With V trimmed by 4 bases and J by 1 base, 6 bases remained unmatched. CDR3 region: CASSTGQLGTDTQYF. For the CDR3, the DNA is TGCGCCAGCAGCACGGGACAGCTCGGCACAGATACGCAGTATTTT.

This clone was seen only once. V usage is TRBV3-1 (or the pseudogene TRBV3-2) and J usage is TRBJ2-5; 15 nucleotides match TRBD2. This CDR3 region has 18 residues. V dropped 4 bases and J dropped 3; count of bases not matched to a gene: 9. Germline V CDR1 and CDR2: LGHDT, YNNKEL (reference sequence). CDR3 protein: CASSRRTSGGATEETQYF. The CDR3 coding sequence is TGTGCCAGCAGCCGCCGGACTAGCGGGGGGGCTACAGAAGAGACCCAGTACTTC.

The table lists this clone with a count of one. CDR3 sequence (DNA): TGTGCCAGCAGCTTAAGTCTAGCGGGAGTCAATGAGCAGTTCTTC. Protein: CASSLSLAGVNEQFF. The V call is TRBV7-3, the J call TRBJ2-1, with 10 bases lining up with TRBD2. V gave up 1 base and J gave up 6 bases; unmatched junction bases: 3. Germline CDR1 and CDR2: SGHTA and FQGTGA. The CDR3 covers 15 residues. Together with reference TRBV7-3 and TRBJ2-1, the CDR3 gives the full variable domain: GAGVSQTPSNKVTEKGKYVELRCDPISGHTALYWYRQSLGQGPEFLIYFQGTGAADDSGLPNDRFFAVRPEGSVSTLKIQRTERGDSAVYLCASSLSLAGVNEQFFGPGTRLTVL.

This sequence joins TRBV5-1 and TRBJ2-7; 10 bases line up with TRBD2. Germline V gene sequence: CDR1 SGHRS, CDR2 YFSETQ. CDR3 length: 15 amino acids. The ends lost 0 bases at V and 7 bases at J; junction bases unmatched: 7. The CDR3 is CASSLASGRGGEQYF. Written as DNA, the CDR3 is TGCGCCAGCAGCTTGGCTAGCGGGAGAGGGGGGGAGCAGTACTTC.

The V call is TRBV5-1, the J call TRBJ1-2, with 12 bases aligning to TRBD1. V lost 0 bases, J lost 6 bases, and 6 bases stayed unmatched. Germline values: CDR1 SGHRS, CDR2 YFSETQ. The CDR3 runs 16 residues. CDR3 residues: CASSLAAGQGAHGYTF. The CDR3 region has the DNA TGCGCCAGCAGCTTGGCCGCGGGACAGGGGGCCCATGGCTACACCTTC.

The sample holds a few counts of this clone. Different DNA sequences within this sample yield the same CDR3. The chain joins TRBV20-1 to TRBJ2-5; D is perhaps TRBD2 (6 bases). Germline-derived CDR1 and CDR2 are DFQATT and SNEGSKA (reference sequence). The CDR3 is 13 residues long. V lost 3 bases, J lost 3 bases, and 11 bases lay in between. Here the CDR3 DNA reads TGCAGTGCTAGTAGTTGGGGGGAAGAGACCCAGTACTTC. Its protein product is CSASSWGEETQYF.

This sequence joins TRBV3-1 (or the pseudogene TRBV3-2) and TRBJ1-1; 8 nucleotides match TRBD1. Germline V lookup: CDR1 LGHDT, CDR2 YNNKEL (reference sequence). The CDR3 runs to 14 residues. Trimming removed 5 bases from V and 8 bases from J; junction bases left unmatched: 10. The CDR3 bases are TGTGCCAGCAGCGCCCAGGGGGCGGGTCGGGAAGCTTTCTTT. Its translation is CASSAQGAGREAFF.

The CDR3 coding sequence is TGTGCCAGCATTGCCCCACAGGGGCGCAGCAATCAGCCCCAGCATTTT. Protein: CASIAPQGRSNQPQHF. The J gene is TRBJ1-5, the V gene TRBV28, with 7 bases lining up with TRBD1. The germline V gene has CDR1 MDHEN and CDR2 SYDVKM. This CDR3 is 16 amino acids long. The V gene end was trimmed by 7 bases and the J gene end by 1 base; junction bases not matched to a gene: 10.

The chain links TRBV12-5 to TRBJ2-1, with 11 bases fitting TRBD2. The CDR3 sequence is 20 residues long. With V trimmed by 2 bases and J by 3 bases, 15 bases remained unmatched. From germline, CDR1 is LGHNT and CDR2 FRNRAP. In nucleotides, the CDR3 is TGTGCTAGTGGTTTGACACGGGGGACTAGCGGCGGAGATAGCTACAATGAGCAGTTCTTC. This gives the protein CASGLTRGTSGGDSYNEQFF.

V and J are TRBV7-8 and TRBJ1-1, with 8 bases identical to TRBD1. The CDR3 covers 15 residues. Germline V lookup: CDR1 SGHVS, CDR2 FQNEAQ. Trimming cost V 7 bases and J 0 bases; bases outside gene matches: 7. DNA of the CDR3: TGTGCCAGCAACTCACGGACAGGGATGAACACTGAAGCTTTCTTT. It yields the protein CASNSRTGMNTEAFF.

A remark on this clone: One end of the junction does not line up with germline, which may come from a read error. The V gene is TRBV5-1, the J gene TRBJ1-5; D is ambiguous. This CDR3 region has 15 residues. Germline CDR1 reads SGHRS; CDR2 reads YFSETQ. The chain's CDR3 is CSSSLGGNSNQPQHF. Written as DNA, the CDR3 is TGCTCCAGCAGCTTGGGAGGGAATAGCAATCAGCCCCAGCATTTT.

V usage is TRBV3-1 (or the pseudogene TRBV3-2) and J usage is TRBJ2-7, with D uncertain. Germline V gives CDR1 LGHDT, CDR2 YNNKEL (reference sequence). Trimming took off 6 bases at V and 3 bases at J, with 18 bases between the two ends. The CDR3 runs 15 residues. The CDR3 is CASSPDMRFGYEQYF. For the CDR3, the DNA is TGTGCCAGCAGTCCCGACATGCGCTTCGGCTACGAGCAGTACTTC.

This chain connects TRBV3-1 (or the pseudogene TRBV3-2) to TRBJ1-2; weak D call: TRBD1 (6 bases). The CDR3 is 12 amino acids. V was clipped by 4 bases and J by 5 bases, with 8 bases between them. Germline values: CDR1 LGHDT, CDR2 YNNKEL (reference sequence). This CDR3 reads CASSLQGYGYTF. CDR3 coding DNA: TGTGCCAGCAGCCTACAGGGTTATGGCTACACCTTC.

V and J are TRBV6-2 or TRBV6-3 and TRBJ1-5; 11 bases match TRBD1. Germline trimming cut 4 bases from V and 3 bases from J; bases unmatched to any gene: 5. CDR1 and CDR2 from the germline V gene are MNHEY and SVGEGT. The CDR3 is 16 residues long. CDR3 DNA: TGTGCCAGCAGTTCCCGGACAGGGGGCTTCAATCAGCCCCAGCATTTT. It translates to CASSSRTGGFNQPQHF.

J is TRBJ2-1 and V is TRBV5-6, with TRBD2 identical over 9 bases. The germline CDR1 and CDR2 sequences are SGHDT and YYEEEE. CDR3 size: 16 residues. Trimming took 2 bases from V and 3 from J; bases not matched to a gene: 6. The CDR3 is CASSFLTSGYYNEQFF. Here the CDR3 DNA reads TGTGCCAGCAGCTTCTTGACTAGCGGCTACTACAATGAGCAGTTCTTC.

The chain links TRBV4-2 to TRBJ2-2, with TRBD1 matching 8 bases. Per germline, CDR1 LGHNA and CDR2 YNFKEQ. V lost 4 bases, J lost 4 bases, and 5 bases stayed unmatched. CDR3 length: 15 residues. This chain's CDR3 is CASSPGQGSTGELFF. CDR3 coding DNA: TGTGCCAGCAGCCCTGGACAGGGCAGCACCGGGGAGCTGTTTTTT.

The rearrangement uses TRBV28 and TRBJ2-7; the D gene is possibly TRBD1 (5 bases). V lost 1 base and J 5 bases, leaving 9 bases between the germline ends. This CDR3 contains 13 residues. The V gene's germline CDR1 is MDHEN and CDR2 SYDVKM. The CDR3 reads CASSLYRINEQYF. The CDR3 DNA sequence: TGTGCCAGCAGTTTATACAGGATCAACGAGCAGTACTTC.

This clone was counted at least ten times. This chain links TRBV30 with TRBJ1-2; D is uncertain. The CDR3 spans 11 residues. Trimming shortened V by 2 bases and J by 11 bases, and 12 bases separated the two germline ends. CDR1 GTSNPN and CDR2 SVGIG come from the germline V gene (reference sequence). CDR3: CAWSPTIQYTF. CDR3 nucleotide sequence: TGTGCCTGGAGTCCGACTATACAGTACACCTTC.

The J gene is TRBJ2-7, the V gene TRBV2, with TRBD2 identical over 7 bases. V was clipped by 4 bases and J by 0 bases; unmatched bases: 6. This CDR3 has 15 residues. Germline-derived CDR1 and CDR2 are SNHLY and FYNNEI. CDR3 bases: TGTGCCAGCAGTGTACTAGCGATTAGCTCCTACGAGCAGTACTTC. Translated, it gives CASSVLAISSYEQYF.

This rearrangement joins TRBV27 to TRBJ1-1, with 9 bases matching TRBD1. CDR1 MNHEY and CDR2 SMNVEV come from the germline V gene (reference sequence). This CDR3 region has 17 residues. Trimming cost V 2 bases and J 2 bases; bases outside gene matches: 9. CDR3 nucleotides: TGTGCCAGCAGTTTAAAACCGACAGGGGGGCTTAACACTGAAGCTTTCTTT. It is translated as CASSLKPTGGLNTEAFF.